The TCR beta chain under discussion was sequenced for a study of blood T cell repertoires in COVID-19 (dated by TCRdb to the early 2020s). General notes on the study: Samples from collaborators originated in the United States, Italy and Spain and spanned both the acute and convalescent phases of COVID-19. The prospective study material was composed of cDNA or gDNA derived from T cells, B-cell-depleted T cells, or PBMCs. Deeply sampled blood TCRbeta repertoires from subjects exposed to, actively infected with, or recovered from COVID-19 were included in the dataset. The repertoires were released in a freely available public database meant as a resource for research on the immune response to SARS-CoV-2. Samples came from the ongoing ImmuneRACE study (first 160 participants) plus 1,254 subjects from 6 global collaborators. A de-identified subject ID, COVID-19 status, age in years and sex were almost always included in the sample metadata. Where HLA class I and class II types were available, the types were taken from metadata supplied by the sample provider, not from assay-based typing.

TCRbeta CDR3 regions were amplified from genomic DNA by means of the immunoSEQ Assay, a bias-controlled multiplex PCR. The authors' analysis ran thus. The number of nucleated cells in each sample was estimated from the amplification of reference gene primers within the assay. To quantify the absolute abundance of each unique TCRbeta CDR3 rearrangement, sequence reads were collapsed and filtered. For each sample, productive Simpson clonality was calculated as the square root of Simpson's diversity index over productive rearrangements. TCRdb took over this immuneACCESS table, retaining in-frame rearrangements with V and J assigned. Such tables are incomplete; in checked studies, under half of the missing clones stem from an unresolved V gene, and the remainder is unexplained. V and J calls and clone size are those listed in that table; D and trimming were worked out from the DNA. The sample table records 75,000 to 95,000 clones; around four fifths of these occur just once. The top ten clonotypes cover about 18% of the sample.

Spanning cysteine to phenylalanine, the CDR3 consists of 15 amino acids. The kept DNA is CDR3 alone, 45 bases in frame from the first base. The germline V end is reduced by 3 bases and the J end by 4 bases; junction bases left unmatched: 4. Sequences SGHAT (CDR1) and FQNNGV (CDR2) are obtained from the germline V gene. The research as a whole found: Clinical and demographic metadata were provided uncurated, with the amount varying by source and participant.

This clone has just a few counts. The antigen this receptor binds is unknown. Base qualities are not at hand, and no much larger clone is one base apart. Collaborating institutions collected whole blood in K2EDTA tubes following their own protocols. Collaborator samples were shipped for TCRbeta analysis as frozen whole blood, isolated PBMCs, or DNA extracted from either sample type. The sample consisted of peripheral blood. The sequence derives from a man older than 75 with active or convalescent COVID-19. The rearrangement combines TRBV11-2 with TRBJ2-1; TRBD2 lines up with 9 middle nucleotides. At the DNA level, the sequence is TGTGCCAGCAGCTTGGTAGCGGGGGTGTACAATGAGCAGTTCTTC. Translated, this gives CASSLVAGVYNEQFF. Where the CDR3 stops, the reference TRBV11-2 and TRBJ2-1 genes take over; the full variable domain is EAGVAQSPRYKIIEKRQSVAFWCNPISGHATLYWYQQILGQGPKLLIQFQNNGVVDDSQLPKDRFSAERLKGVDSTLKIQPAKLEDSAVYLCASSLVAGVYNEQFFGPGTRLTVL.